Presented here are 11 T cell receptor beta chains from one specimen sequenced in a study of vaccination effects on CD4 cells after COVID-19. TCRdb's copy holds only in-frame clones and misses some; the assay was immunoSEQ multiplex PCR. The repertoire holds approximately 47,000 clones, approximately 80% seen once, with about 10% in the top ten. For these receptors, no antigen is known. CD4+ T cells were isolated after 10 days of culture. Sequencing used CD4+ T cells from PBMCs cultured without peptide, obtained before COVID-19 vaccination. These receptors originate from a human donor who had a prior SARS-CoV-2 infection.

This sequence joins TRBV6-4 and TRBJ1-1; D is unclear. CDR3 length equals 13 residues. Per the germline V gene, CDR1 is MRHNA and CDR2 is SNTAGT. Deletions cut 6 bases from V and 1 base from J, with 9 bases between. DNA for the CDR3: TGTGCCAGCAGGAGGGCGTCGAACACTGAAGCTTTCTTT. Protein product: CASRRASNTEAFF.

CDR3 DNA: TGTGCCAGCAGCCTAACGGGGTGGCTAGCGGGGGGGCAAGATACGCAGTATTTT. This encodes CASSLTGWLAGGQDTQYF. The J gene is TRBJ2-3, the V gene TRBV11-3, with 12 nucleotides matching TRBD2. CDR3 length: 18 amino acids. The germline CDR1 and CDR2 sequences are SGHNT and YENEEA. After removal of 5 bases from V and 5 bases from J, the junction contained 14 bases not matched to a gene.

This clone was seen a handful of times. The CDR3 here is CASSWLQEGTDTQYF. CDR3 nucleotide sequence: TGTGCCAGCAGCTGGTTACAGGAGGGCACAGATACGCAGTATTTT. This rearrangement joins TRBV7-9 to TRBJ2-3; D is possibly TRBD1 or TRBD2 (5 bases each). The CDR3 runs 15 residues. The germline CDR1 and CDR2 sequences are SEHNR and FQNEAQ (reference sequence). The V end was cut by 4 bases, the J end by 1 base, with 12 bases between.

V is TRBV6-6 and J is TRBJ2-2; D unclear. The V end lost 2 bases, the J end lost 5 bases, and 3 bases lay between the germline ends. The CDR3 totals 12 residues. The germline gives CDR1 MNHNY, CDR2 SVGAGI (reference sequence). The CDR3 DNA reads TGTGCCAGCAGTTACCAGACCGGGGAGCTGTTTTTT. This encodes CASSYQTGELFF.

V gene TRBV11-2 combines with J gene TRBJ1-2; D is unclear. The CDR3 consists of 12 residues. Germline CDR1 SGHAT, CDR2 FQNNGV. The germline V and J ends were trimmed by 0 bases and 2 bases, with 1 base remaining between them. The CDR3 DNA follows: TGTGCCAGCAGCTTAGAAAACTATGGCTACACCTTC. Translated, it gives CASSLENYGYTF. The variable domain in full, with the rest retrieved from reference TRBV11-2 and TRBJ1-2, is EAGVAQSPRYKIIEKRQSVAFWCNPISGHATLYWYQQILGQGPKLLIQFQNNGVVDDSQLPKDRFSAERLKGVDSTLKIQPAKLEDSAVYLCASSLENYGYTFGSGTRLTVV.

The DNA of the CDR3 is TGTGCCAGCAGTTTTAAGGAGAACAATGAGCAGTTCTTC. Translation gives CASSFKENNEQFF. The chain is built from TRBV12-3 or TRBV12-4 and TRBJ2-1; D unclear. CDR3 size: 13 residues. Trimming stripped 3 bases from V and 5 bases from J, with 8 bases between.

The V gene is TRBV30, the J gene TRBJ1-2; D uncertain. Germline V CDR1 and CDR2: GTSNPN, SVGIG (reference sequence). V gave up 5 bases and J gave up 1 base, with 2 bases separating them. The CDR3 loop spans 10 amino acids. The CDR3 region has the DNA TGTGCCTGGGATAACTATGGCTACACCTTC. Its translation: CAWDNYGYTF.

Only a few counts were recorded for this clone. This chain connects TRBV5-1 to TRBJ2-1; D may be TRBD2 (6 bases). The CDR3 has 15 residues. The ends were cut back, 0 bases at V and 0 bases at J, with 7 bases in the middle. The germline gives CDR1 SGHRS, CDR2 YFSETQ. This CDR3 is CASSLAGDSYNEQFF. CDR3 DNA sequence: TGCGCCAGCAGCTTGGCGGGAGACTCCTACAATGAGCAGTTCTTC.

The chain links TRBV7-2 to TRBJ2-5, with TRBD2 matching over 13 bases. This CDR3 has 16 amino acids. Unmatched junction bases numbered 7, after V lost 5 bases and J lost 4 bases. Germline CDR1 is SGHTA and CDR2 is FQGNSA. DNA of the CDR3: TGTGCCAGCAGCCCTCGGACTAGCGGGGGCACAGAGACCCAGTACTTC. Translated, it gives CASSPRTSGGTETQYF.

In DNA form, the CDR3 reads TGTGCCAGCAGCCCAGGGACAGGCTACGAGCAGTACTTC. Residues: CASSPGTGYEQYF. The gene calls are TRBV3-1 (or the pseudogene TRBV3-2) and TRBJ2-7, with 8 bases identical to TRBD1. The V and J ends lost 4 bases and 3 bases, in that order; junction bases with no gene match: 2. CDR3 length: 13 amino acids. CDR1 and CDR2 (germline): LGHDT, YNNKEL (reference sequence).

This clone was recorded once. V usage is TRBV4-3 and J usage is TRBJ1-4, with unresolved D. Germline V gene lookup returns CDR1 LGHNA and CDR2 YSLEER. The CDR3 sequence is 16 residues long. The V and J ends lost 1 base and 8 bases respectively, with 17 bases between them. The CDR3 loop reads CASSQVSAADYEKLFF. The CDR3 bases are TGCGCCAGCAGCCAAGTATCGGCAGCCGACTACGAAAAACTGTTTTTT.